One TCR beta chain is described in this entry. Profiled with immunoSEQ multiplex PCR; TCRdb holds only in-frame clones, not every one. The sample yields approximately 640,000 clones, about two thirds seen once. The sample comes from a study of shared clonotypes between healthy human individuals. The TCR comes from a woman in her 30s in good health. The sample consisted of memory CD4+ T cells sorted from blood. The subset: CD45RA-negative fraction.

This chain's CDR3 is CASSLTSGGFYEQYF. Written as DNA, the CDR3 is TGTGCCAGCAGTTTAACTAGCGGGGGTTTCTACGAGCAGTACTTC. This rearrangement joins TRBV6-1 to TRBJ2-7, with TRBD2 matching over 11 bases. Trimming removed 5 bases from V and 3 bases from J; junction bases left unmatched: 6. The CDR3 consists of 15 residues. Germline values: CDR1 MNHNS, CDR2 SASEGT.